A selection of T cell receptor beta chains follows, all from one sample in a study of blood T cell repertoires in COVID-19. The data were produced by immunoSEQ multiplex PCR, yet TCRdb's version contains in-frame clones alone and is incomplete. The sample comprises around 180,000 clones, over 65% of which are singletons, and less than 3% rests with the top ten. Sequencing was carried out using peripheral blood. The receptors derive from a woman older than 75 with acute or convalescent COVID-19. The conserved cysteine and the conserved F or W are not part of the CDR3 here. Not all rows give a size; the values are once, few, many and, for expanded clones, a class.

V	size	J	CDR3
TRBV2	few	TRBJ2-5	ASSEALAGETQY
TRBV7-9	few	TRBJ2-1	ASSRQGASYNEQF
TRBV9	-	TRBJ2-5	ASSVYPSGREETQY
TRBV5-1	-	TRBJ1-2	ASSFRADYGYT
TRBV18	-	TRBJ2-2	ASSPQTGTGTGELF
TRBV9	few	TRBJ2-1	ASSVGTSGYNEQF
TRBV15	-	TRBJ1-2	ATSRGDTSGSNYGYT
TRBV28	-	TRBJ1-2	ASSPTGPGYT
TRBV5-6	-	TRBJ2-4	ASSFLAGGHIQY
TRBV28	-	TRBJ2-7	ASSLIRAGGSEQY
TRBV29-1	-	TRBJ2-7	SVGQGLSYEQY
TRBV5-1	-	TRBJ1-1	ASSLAERGHYTEAF
TRBV28	-	TRBJ1-2	ASSLGQGASGYT
TRBV9	-	TRBJ1-2	ASSGSGGSGGYT
TRBV27	-	TRBJ2-1	ASSGTGLAGGGYNEQF
TRBV4-3	-	TRBJ2-3	ASSQQADLGTDTQY
TRBV19	-	TRBJ1-5	ASSPQGQPQH
TRBV4-1	-	TRBJ2-3	ASSQAPWGGLTDTQY
TRBV3-1/TRBV3-2	-	TRBJ1-6	ASSRRTGDSPLH
TRBV19	-	TRBJ2-4	ASRGHHGGKAKNIQY
TRBV4-2	-	TRBJ2-3	ASSQDGGQSTDTQY
TRBV2	-	TRBJ1-4	ASTETGNREKLF
TRBV2	-	TRBJ2-7	ASSVQGAVYEQY
TRBV29-1	-	TRBJ1-5	SVTPSGSNQPQH
TRBV6-5	-	TRBJ2-7	ASSSPRQGFYEQY
TRBV28	-	TRBJ1-3	ASSFFGSLNTIY
TRBV4-3	few	TRBJ1-5	ASSQDPTNQPQH
TRBV12-3/TRBV12-4	-	TRBJ2-7	ASTRQGTYEQY
TRBV7-2	-	TRBJ1-2	ASRTFSGVSDT
TRBV7-9	-	TRBJ2-7	ASSFQTYEQY
TRBV5-1	few	TRBJ1-4	ASSLDPYGTNEKLF
TRBV28	-	TRBJ2-2	ASRLSLWAGRGTGELF
TRBV24-1	few	TRBJ2-1	ATSLAGTSGGDEQF
TRBV2	-	TRBJ1-1	ASLTGTGGGEAF
TRBV3-1/TRBV3-2	-	TRBJ1-6	ASSRGQGDSPLH
TRBV14	many	TRBJ1-2	ASSQDLSGGGSGYT
TRBV11-3	-	TRBJ2-2	ASSWSGQGTGELF
TRBV5-1	few	TRBJ2-7	ASSSSLFLEQY
TRBV2	-	TRBJ1-1	ASSGDRANTEAF
TRBV12-3/TRBV12-4	-	TRBJ1-4	ASRVEGGEKLF
TRBV19	once	TRBJ1-2	ASSTAGTGYRNGYT
TRBV7-3	-	TRBJ2-3	ASSLNGRMDTDTQY
TRBV3-1/TRBV3-2	-	TRBJ2-6	ASSQSSLTVPSGANVLT
TRBV7-9	-	TRBJ1-4	ASSTGQGETNEKLF
TRBV3-1/TRBV3-2	-	TRBJ2-1	ASSLGLAGDEQF
TRBV14	-	TRBJ2-1	ASSLIAGGTYNEQF